The next 22 T cell receptor beta chains were all read from a single sample in a study of blood T cell repertoires in COVID-19. The data were produced by immunoSEQ multiplex PCR, yet TCRdb's version contains in-frame clones alone and is incomplete. The sample holds about 230,000 clones, over 70% seen once. Sequences were obtained from peripheral blood. Receptor source: a man in his forties with acute or convalescent COVID-19.

This chain connects TRBV9 to TRBJ1-3, with 8 bases matching TRBD1. The germline V gene has CDR1 SGDLS and CDR2 YYNGEE. This CDR3 has 15 amino acids. The V segment lost 4 bases and the J segment 2 bases; nucleotides outside the gene matches: 5. CDR3 coding DNA: TGTGCCAGCAGCTTCCAGGGGGCGGCTGGAAACACCATATATTTT. This sequence encodes CASSFQGAAGNTIYF. Complete variable domain (other parts from reference TRBV9 and TRBJ1-3): DSGVTQTPKHLITATGQRVTLRCSPRSGDLSVYWYQQSLDQGLQFLIQYYNGEERAKGNILERFSAQQFPDLHSELNLSSLELGDSALYFCASSFQGAAGNTIYFGEGSWLTVV.

This clone was recorded once. This chain links TRBV6-5 with TRBJ1-2, with 8 nucleotides matching TRBD1. V shed 6 bases, J shed 8 bases, and the junction held 14 bases outside the gene matches. The CDR3 sequence is 15 residues long. Germline V gene data show CDR1 as MNHEY and CDR2 as SVGAGI. CDR3 sequence reads: CASSHQGAHFRGYTF. CDR3 DNA: TGTGCCAGCAGCCATCAGGGGGCACATTTTAGAGGCTACACCTTC.

This chain uses TRBV5-1 with TRBJ2-1; 11 nucleotides align to TRBD2. Unmatched junction bases numbered 11, after V lost 4 bases and J lost 8 bases. The germline CDR1 and CDR2 sequences are SGHRS and YFSETQ. The CDR3 is 16 residues long. The CDR3 region has the DNA TGCGCCAGCAGCGCTGGTACTAGCGGGAGCTTAGATGAGCAGTTCTTC. Its protein product is CASSAGTSGSLDEQFF.

V and J are TRBV5-1 and TRBJ1-1; tentative D call: TRBD1 (5 bases). V was clipped by 3 bases and J by 5 bases, with 20 bases between them. Germline assignment: CDR1 SGHRS and CDR2 YFSETQ. The CDR3 contains 16 residues. The CDR3 coding sequence is TGCGCCAGCAGCTCTGGCAGGGAGGGGAGAAAAACTGAAGCTTTCTTT. Translating gives CASSSGREGRKTEAFF.

This sequence joins TRBV6-4 and TRBJ2-1; 12 bases are a match to TRBD2. CDR1 and CDR2 from the germline V gene are MRHNA and SNTAGT. This CDR3 comprises 15 residues. V lost 6 bases, J lost 6 bases, and 6 bases stayed unmatched. The CDR3 is CASRALAGGPNEQFF. Here the CDR3 DNA reads TGTGCCAGCAGGGCCCTAGCGGGAGGGCCCAATGAGCAGTTCTTC.

The chain has TRBV7-3 and TRBJ1-2, with D perhaps matching TRBD1 (6 bases). Germline assignment: CDR1 SGHTA and CDR2 FQGTGA. This CDR3 is built from 14 residues. Trimming took off 4 bases at V and 4 bases at J, with 13 bases between the two ends. The CDR3 loop is CASSSGGAFYGYTF. The CDR3 DNA reads as TGTGCCAGCAGCTCGGGGGGCGCTTTCTATGGCTACACCTTC. The complete variable domain, with remaining parts taken from reference TRBV7-3 and TRBJ1-2, reads GAGVSQTPSNKVTEKGKYVELRCDPISGHTALYWYRQSLGQGPEFLIYFQGTGAADDSGLPNDRFFAVRPEGSVSTLKIQRTERGDSAVYLCASSSGGAFYGYTFGSGTRLTVV.

The J gene is TRBJ2-5, the V gene TRBV6-2 or TRBV6-3; 9 bases align to TRBD2. The germline V gene has CDR1 MNHEY and CDR2 SVGEGT. CDR3 length: 14 amino acids. V lost 5 bases and J lost 2; bases outside the gene matches: 3. CDR3 amino acids: CASSASGTQETQYF. CDR3 nucleotides: TGTGCCAGCAGTGCTAGCGGGACGCAAGAGACCCAGTACTTC.

The CDR3, as DNA: TGTGCCAGCAGTCATCGACTGGGCTACGAGCAGTACTTC. This codes for CASSHRLGYEQYF. The genes are TRBV14 and TRBJ2-7, with unresolved D. The CDR3 covers 13 residues. Germline CDR1 SGHDN, CDR2 FVKESK. V shed 6 bases and J shed 3 bases, with 12 bases lying between them.

The count of this clone is one. The CDR3 nucleotides are TGTGCCACCAGCAGAGAAAGGAGGCTTAGCAATCAGCCCCAGCATTTT. The encoded protein is CATSRERRLSNQPQHF. The rearrangement links TRBV15 to TRBJ1-5; D is uncertain. There are 16 residues in the CDR3. V was trimmed by 0 bases and J by 0 bases, leaving 9 bases between them. Germline assignment: CDR1 LNHNV and CDR2 YYDKDF (reference sequence). The full variable domain, completed using reference TRBV15 and TRBJ1-5, is DAMVIQNPRYQVTQFGKPVTLSCSQTLNHNVMYWYQQKSSQAPKLLFHYYDKDFNNEADTPDNFQSRRPNTSFCFLDIRSPGLGDTAMYLCATSRERRLSNQPQHFGDGTRLSIL.

This clone was seen a single time. This chain connects TRBV10-2 to TRBJ2-2, with unresolved D. Looked up from germline, CDR1 is WSHSY and CDR2 is SAAADI. The CDR3 spans 13 residues. Between the trimmed V and J ends, which lost 3 bases and 4 bases, there was a span of 6 bases. CDR3 nucleotides: TGCGCCAGCAGTGATGTATTCACCGGGGAGCTGTTTTTT. It yields the protein CASSDVFTGELFF.

The chain joins TRBV7-8 to TRBJ1-3, with D possibly matching TRBD1 (5 bases). CDR3 size: 16 residues. Trimming cost V 1 base and J 3 bases, with 13 bases left between them. Germline assignment: CDR1 SGHVS and CDR2 FQNEAQ. The CDR3 nucleotides are TGTGCCAGCAGCTTAGTAGGCGGCAGGGTTGGAAACACCATATATTTT. It translates to CASSLVGGRVGNTIYF. The whole variable domain, filled in from reference TRBV7-8 and TRBJ1-3, reads GAGVSQSPRYKVAKRGQDVALRCDPISGHVSLFWYQQALGQGPEFLTYFQNEAQLDKSGLPSDRFFAERPEGSVSTLKIQRTQQEDSAVYLCASSLVGGRVGNTIYFGEGSWLTVV.

This clone was seen only once. The chain has TRBV19 and TRBJ2-4; tentative D call: TRBD2 (5 bases). This CDR3 has 14 residues. Trimming left V 3 bases short and J 7 bases short, with 13 bases between. From germline, CDR1 is LNHDA and CDR2 SQIVND (reference sequence). The chain's CDR3 is CASSIKGGWNIQYF. The CDR3 bases are TGTGCCAGTAGTATTAAGGGCGGGTGGAACATTCAGTACTTC. Based on the CDR3 plus reference TRBV19 and TRBJ2-4, the full variable domain is DGGITQSPKYLFRKEGQNVTLSCEQNLNHDAMYWYRQDPGQGLRLIYYSQIVNDFQKGDIAEGYSVSREKKESFPLTVTSAQKNPTAFYLCASSIKGGWNIQYFGAGTRLSVL.

This chain connects TRBV4-2 to TRBJ1-6, with D unclear. Per the germline V gene, CDR1 is LGHNA and CDR2 is YNFKEQ. The CDR3 contains 15 residues. Trimming shortened V by 1 base and J by 10 bases, and 14 bases separated the two germline ends. The CDR3 spells CASSQVQDEGSPLHF. CDR3 sequence (DNA): TGTGCCAGCAGCCAAGTTCAGGATGAGGGATCACCCCTCCACTTT.

The chain recombines TRBV7-9 with TRBJ1-4; the match to TRBD1 covers 7 bases. The CDR3 is made up of 14 amino acids. Trimming at V came to 1 base and at J to 4 bases, leaving 0 bases not matched to a gene. Germline V gene lookup returns CDR1 SEHNR and CDR2 FQNEAQ (reference sequence). CDR3 protein: CASSLGQGNEKLFF. In DNA form, the CDR3 reads TGTGCCAGCAGCTTAGGACAGGGTAATGAAAAACTGTTTTTT. The full variable domain, rest sourced from reference TRBV7-9 and TRBJ1-4, is DTGVSQNPRHKITKRGQNVTFRCDPISEHNRLYWYRQTLGQGPEFLTYFQNEAQLEKSRLLSDRFSAERPKGSFSTLEIQRTEQGDSAMYLCASSLGQGNEKLFFGSGTQLSVL.

The chain has TRBV5-5 and TRBJ1-6; possibly TRBD1 for D (6 bases). Germline V gene sequence: CDR1 SGHKS, CDR2 YYEKEE (reference sequence). This CDR3 is 20 amino acids long. Trimming stripped 0 bases from V and 1 base from J, with 20 bases between. The DNA for the CDR3 is TGTGCCAGCAGCTTGGACGGACGTAGGGGGTATAGGTCCTATAATTCACCCCTCCACTTT. Amino acids: CASSLDGRRGYRSYNSPLHF.

V usage is TRBV6-5 and J usage is TRBJ1-4, with D possibly being TRBD1 (5 bases). Germline V gene sequence: CDR1 MNHEY, CDR2 SVGAGI. Trimming took off 5 bases at V and 8 bases at J, with 15 bases between the two ends. The CDR3 contains 14 residues. The CDR3 loop reads CASSRAGEGEKLFF. The CDR3 DNA reads TGTGCCAGCAGTAGGGCGGGGGAAGGGGAAAAACTGTTTTTT.

In nucleotides, the CDR3 is TGTGCCATCAGTGGTTACTTCGGGACAGGGAACACCGGGGAGCTGTTTTTT. Its protein product is CAISGYFGTGNTGELFF. This sequence joins TRBV10-3 and TRBJ2-2; TRBD1 matches at 8 bases. The CDR3 contains 17 residues. CDR1 and CDR2 from the germline V gene are ENHRY and SYGVKD. V lost 4 bases, J lost 1 base, and 8 bases stayed unmatched.

The V call is TRBV30, the J call TRBJ1-6, with 8 bases lining up with TRBD1. Trimming removed 5 bases from V and 9 bases from J; junction bases left unmatched: 9. Germline CDR1 is GTSNPN and CDR2 is SVGIG (reference sequence). This CDR3 has 14 residues. CDR3 nucleotide sequence: TGTGCCTGGTCACGACAGGGGACGAGTTCACCCCTCCACTTT. This sequence encodes CAWSRQGTSSPLHF.

In this sample, this clone turned up once. The chain is built from TRBV3-1 (or the pseudogene TRBV3-2) and TRBJ2-3, with D possibly TRBD2 on 5 matching bases. Trimming took off 0 bases at V and 1 base at J, with 11 bases between the two ends. The CDR3 totals 16 residues. Germline V CDR1 and CDR2: LGHDT, YNNKEL (reference sequence). The CDR3: CASSQDEGGGTDTQYF. In DNA form, the CDR3 reads TGTGCCAGCAGCCAAGATGAGGGCGGAGGCACAGATACGCAGTATTTT.

The V call is TRBV19, the J call TRBJ1-1, with D unclear. The V gene lost 10 bases and the J gene lost 3 bases, with 9 bases spanning the gap. This CDR3 comprises 11 residues. Germline CDR1 reads LNHDA; CDR2 reads SQIVND (reference sequence). CDR3: CANTRDTEAFF. The DNA for the CDR3 is TGTGCCAACACGAGGGACACTGAAGCTTTCTTT.

V is TRBV7-9 and J is TRBJ2-5, with 13 bases fitting TRBD2. The germline V gene has CDR1 SEHNR and CDR2 FQNEAQ (reference sequence). This CDR3 region has 16 residues. With 5 bases clipped from V and 5 bases from J, the junction kept 8 bases outside the gene matches. The CDR3 nucleotides read TGTGCCAGCAGCCCCCGGACTAGCGGGAGCGGTGAGACCCAGTACTTC. Protein product: CASSPRTSGSGETQYF.

The V gene is TRBV19, the J gene TRBJ2-3; 7 nucleotides align to TRBD1. The ends lost 9 bases at V and 2 bases at J; junction bases unmatched: 8. Germline V gives CDR1 LNHDA, CDR2 SQIVND (reference sequence). This CDR3 region has 14 residues. The CDR3 DNA reads TGTGCCAGCGAGGACAGGCTGGACACAGATACGCAGTATTTT. Residues: CASEDRLDTDTQYF.